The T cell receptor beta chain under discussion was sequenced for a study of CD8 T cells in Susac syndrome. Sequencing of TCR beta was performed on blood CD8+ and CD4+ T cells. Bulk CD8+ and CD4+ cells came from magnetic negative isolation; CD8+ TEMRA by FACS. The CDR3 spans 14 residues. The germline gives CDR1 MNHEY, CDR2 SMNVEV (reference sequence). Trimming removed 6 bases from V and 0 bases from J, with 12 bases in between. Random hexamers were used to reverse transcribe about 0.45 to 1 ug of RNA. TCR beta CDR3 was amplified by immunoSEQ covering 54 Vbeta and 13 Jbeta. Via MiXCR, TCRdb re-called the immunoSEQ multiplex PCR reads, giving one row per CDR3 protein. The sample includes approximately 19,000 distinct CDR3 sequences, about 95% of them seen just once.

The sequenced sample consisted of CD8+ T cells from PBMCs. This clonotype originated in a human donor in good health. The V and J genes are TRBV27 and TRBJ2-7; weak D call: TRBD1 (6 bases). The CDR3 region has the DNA TGTGCCAGCAGATGGGACACAAGCTCCTACGAGCAGTACTTC. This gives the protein CASRWDTSSYEQYF.